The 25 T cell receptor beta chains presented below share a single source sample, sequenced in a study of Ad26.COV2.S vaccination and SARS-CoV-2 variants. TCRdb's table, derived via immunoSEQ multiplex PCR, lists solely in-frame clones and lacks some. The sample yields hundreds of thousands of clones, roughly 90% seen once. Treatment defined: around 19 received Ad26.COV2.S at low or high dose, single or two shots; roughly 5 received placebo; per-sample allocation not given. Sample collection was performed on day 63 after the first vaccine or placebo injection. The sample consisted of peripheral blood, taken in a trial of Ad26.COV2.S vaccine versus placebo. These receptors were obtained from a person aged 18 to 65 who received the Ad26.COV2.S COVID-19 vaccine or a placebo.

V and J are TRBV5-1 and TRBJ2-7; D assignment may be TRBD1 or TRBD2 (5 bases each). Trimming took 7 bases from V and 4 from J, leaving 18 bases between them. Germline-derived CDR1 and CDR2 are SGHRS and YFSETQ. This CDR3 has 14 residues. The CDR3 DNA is TGCGCCAGCGCTCCGGGACCCATGGTTTACGAGCAGTACTTC. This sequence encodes CASAPGPMVYEQYF.

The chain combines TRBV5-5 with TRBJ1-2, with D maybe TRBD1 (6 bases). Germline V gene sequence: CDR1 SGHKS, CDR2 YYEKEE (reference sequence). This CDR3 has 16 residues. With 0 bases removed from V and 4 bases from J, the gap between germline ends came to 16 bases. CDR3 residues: CASSLDRVSATYGYTF. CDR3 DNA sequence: TGTGCCAGCAGCTTGGACAGGGTCTCCGCAACCTATGGCTACACCTTC.

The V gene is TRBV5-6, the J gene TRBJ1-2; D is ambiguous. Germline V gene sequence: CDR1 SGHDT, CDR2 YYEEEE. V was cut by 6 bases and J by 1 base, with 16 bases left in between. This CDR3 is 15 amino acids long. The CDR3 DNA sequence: TGTGCCAGCACCAATAGGCCCTCCCTTAACTATGGCTACACCTTC. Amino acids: CASTNRPSLNYGYTF.

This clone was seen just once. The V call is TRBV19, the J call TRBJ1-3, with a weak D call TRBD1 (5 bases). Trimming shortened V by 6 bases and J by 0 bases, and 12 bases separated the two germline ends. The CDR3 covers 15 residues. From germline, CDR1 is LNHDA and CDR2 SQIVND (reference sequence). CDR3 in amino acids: CASSLGQSSGNTIYF. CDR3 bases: TGTGCCAGTAGCCTGGGGCAGAGCTCTGGAAACACCATATATTTT.

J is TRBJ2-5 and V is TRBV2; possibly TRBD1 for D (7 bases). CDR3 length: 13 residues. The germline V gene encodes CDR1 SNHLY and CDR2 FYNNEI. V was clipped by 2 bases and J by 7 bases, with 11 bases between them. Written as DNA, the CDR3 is TGTGCCAGCAGTGAACAGGGGGGTGGGACCCAGTACTTC. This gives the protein CASSEQGGGTQYF. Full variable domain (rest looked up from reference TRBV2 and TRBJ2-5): EPEVTQTPSHQVTQMGQEVILRCVPISNHLYFYWYRQILGQKVEFLVSFYNNEISEKSEIFDDQFSVERPDGSNFTLKIRSTKLEDSAMYFCASSEQGGGTQYFGPGTRLLVL.

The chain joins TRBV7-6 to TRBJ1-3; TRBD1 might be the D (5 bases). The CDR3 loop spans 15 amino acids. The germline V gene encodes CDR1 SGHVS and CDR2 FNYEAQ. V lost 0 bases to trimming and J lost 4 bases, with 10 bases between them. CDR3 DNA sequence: TGTGCCAGCAGCTTAGCGGGGGTAAAAGGAAACACCATATATTTT. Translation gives CASSLAGVKGNTIYF.

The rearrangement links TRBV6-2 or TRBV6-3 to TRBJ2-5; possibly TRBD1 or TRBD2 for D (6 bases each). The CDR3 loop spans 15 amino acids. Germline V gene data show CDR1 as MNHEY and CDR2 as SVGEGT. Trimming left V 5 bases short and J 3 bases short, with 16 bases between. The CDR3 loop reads CASSPPRGQKETQYF. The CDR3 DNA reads TGTGCCAGCAGTCCGCCCCGGGGGCAGAAAGAGACCCAGTACTTC.

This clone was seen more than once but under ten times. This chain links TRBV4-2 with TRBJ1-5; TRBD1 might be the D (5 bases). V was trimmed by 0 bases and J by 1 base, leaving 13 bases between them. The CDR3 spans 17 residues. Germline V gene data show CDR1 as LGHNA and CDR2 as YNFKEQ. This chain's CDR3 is CASSQDLVAGSNQPQHF. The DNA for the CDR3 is TGTGCCAGCAGCCAAGACTTAGTGGCAGGGAGCAATCAGCCCCAGCATTTT.

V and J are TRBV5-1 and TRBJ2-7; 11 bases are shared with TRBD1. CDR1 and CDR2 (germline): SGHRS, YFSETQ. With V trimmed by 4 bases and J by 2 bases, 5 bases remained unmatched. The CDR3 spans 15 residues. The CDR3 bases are TGCGCCAGCAGCACCGGGACAGGGGGGGCCTACGAGCAGTACTTC. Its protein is CASSTGTGGAYEQYF.

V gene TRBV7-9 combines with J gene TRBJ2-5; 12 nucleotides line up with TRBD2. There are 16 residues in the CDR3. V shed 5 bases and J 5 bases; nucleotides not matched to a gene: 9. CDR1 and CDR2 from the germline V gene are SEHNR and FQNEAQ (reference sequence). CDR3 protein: CASSQTTSGRRETQYF. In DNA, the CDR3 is TGTGCCAGCAGCCAGACAACTAGCGGGAGGCGGGAGACCCAGTACTTC.

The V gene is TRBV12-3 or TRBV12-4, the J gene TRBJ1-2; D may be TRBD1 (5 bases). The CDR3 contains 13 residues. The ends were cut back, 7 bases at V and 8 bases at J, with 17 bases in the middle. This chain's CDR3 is CASNAGPGTGYTF. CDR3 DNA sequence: TGTGCCAGCAACGCGGGGCCAGGGACCGGCTACACCTTC.

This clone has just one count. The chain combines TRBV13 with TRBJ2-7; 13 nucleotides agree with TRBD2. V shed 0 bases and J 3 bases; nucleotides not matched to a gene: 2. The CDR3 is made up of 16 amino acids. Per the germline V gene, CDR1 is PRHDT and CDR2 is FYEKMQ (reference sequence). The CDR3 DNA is TGTGCCAGCAGCTTAGGCCGACTAGCGGGAGGCTACGAGCAGTACTTC. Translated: CASSLGRLAGGYEQYF.

The CDR3 loop is CASSPPSSRETQYF. The CDR3 nucleotides are TGTGCCAGCTCACCACCGTCAAGTAGGGAGACCCAGTACTTC. This sequence joins TRBV18 and TRBJ2-5; no clear D. CDR1 KGHSH and CDR2 LQKENI come from the germline V gene. The CDR3 is made up of 14 amino acids. V was pared by 0 bases and J by 5 bases, with 10 bases between.

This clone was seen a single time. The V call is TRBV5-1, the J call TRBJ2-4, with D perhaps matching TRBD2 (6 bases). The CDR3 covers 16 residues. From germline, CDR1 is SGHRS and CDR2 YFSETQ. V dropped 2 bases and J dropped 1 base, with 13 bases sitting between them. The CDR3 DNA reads TGCGCCAGCAGCTTTGGGGGGTTACAGGCCAAAAACATTCAGTACTTC. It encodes CASSFGGLQAKNIQYF.

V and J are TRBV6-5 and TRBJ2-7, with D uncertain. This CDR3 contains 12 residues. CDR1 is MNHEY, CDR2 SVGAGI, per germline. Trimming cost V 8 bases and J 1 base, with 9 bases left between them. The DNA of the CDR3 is TGTGCCAGCGTGGTGGATTCCTACGAGCAGTACTTC. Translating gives CASVVDSYEQYF.

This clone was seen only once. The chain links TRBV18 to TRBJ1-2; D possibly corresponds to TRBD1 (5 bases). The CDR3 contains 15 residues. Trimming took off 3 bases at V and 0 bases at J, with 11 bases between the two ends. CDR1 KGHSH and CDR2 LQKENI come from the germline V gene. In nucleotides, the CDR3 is TGTGCCAGCTCACCGTGGGACGGACCTAACTATGGCTACACCTTC. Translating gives CASSPWDGPNYGYTF.

The CDR3 loop reads CASSLARSYYEQYF. Here the CDR3 DNA reads TGTGCCAGCAGTTTAGCGCGTTCCTACTACGAGCAGTACTTC. V is TRBV6-2 or TRBV6-3 and J is TRBJ2-7, with D tentatively TRBD2 (5 bases). CDR1 and CDR2 (germline): MNHEY, SVGEGT. The CDR3 extends over 14 amino acids. The ends were cut back, 4 bases at V and 3 bases at J, with 13 bases in the middle.

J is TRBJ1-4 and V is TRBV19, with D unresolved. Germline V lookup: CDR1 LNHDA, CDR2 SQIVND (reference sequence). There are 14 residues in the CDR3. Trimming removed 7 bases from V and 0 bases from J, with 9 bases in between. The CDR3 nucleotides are TGTGCCAGTAAGACTCAGTCAACTAATGAAAAACTGTTTTTT. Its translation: CASKTQSTNEKLFF. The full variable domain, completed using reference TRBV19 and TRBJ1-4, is DGGITQSPKYLFRKEGQNVTLSCEQNLNHDAMYWYRQDPGQGLRLIYYSQIVNDFQKGDIAEGYSVSREKKESFPLTVTSAQKNPTAFYLCASKTQSTNEKLFFGSGTQLSVL.

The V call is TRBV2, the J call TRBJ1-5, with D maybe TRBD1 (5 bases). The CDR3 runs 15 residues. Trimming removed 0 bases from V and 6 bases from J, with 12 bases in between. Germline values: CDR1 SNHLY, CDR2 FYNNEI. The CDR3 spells CASSEAPGGSQPQHF. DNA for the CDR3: TGTGCCAGCAGTGAAGCGCCCGGGGGTAGTCAGCCCCAGCATTTT.

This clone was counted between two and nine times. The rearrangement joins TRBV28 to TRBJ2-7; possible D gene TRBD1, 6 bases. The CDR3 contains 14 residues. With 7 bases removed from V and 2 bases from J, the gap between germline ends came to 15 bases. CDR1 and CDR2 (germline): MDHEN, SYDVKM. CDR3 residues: CASIPGDGAYEQYF. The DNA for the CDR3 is TGTGCCAGCATCCCAGGGGACGGAGCCTACGAGCAGTACTTC.

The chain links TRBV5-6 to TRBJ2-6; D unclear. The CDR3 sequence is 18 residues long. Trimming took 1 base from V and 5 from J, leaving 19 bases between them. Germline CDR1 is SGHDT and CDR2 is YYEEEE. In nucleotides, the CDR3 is TGTGCCAGCAGCTTGTTGCGCGGTAACCTCTGGTGGGCCAACGTCCTGACTTTC. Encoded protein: CASSLLRGNLWWANVLTF. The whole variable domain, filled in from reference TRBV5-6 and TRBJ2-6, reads DAGVTQSPTHLIKTRGQQVTLRCSPKSGHDTVSWYQQALGQGPQFIFQYYEEEERQRGNFPDRFSGHQFPNYSSELNVNALLLGDSALYLCASSLLRGNLWWANVLTFGAGSRLTVL.

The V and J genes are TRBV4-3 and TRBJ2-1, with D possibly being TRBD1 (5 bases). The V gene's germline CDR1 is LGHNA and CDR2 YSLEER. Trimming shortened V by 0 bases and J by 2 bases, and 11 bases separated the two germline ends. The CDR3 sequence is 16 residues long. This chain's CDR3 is CASSQESGAAYNEQFF. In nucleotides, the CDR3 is TGCGCCAGCAGCCAAGAGAGTGGGGCCGCCTACAATGAGCAGTTCTTC.

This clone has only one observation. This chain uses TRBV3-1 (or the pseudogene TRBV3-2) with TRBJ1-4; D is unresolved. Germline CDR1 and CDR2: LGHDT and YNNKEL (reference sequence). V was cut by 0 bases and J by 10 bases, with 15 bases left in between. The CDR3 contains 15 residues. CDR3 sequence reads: CASSQDIGKGVKLFF. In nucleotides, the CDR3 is TGTGCCAGCAGCCAAGATATTGGGAAGGGTGTAAAACTGTTTTTT.

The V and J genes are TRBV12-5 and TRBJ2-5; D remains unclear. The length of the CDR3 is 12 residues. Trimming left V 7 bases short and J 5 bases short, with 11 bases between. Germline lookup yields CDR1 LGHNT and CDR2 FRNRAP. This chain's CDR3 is CASAWDGETQYF. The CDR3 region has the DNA TGTGCTAGTGCATGGGATGGGGAGACCCAGTACTTC.

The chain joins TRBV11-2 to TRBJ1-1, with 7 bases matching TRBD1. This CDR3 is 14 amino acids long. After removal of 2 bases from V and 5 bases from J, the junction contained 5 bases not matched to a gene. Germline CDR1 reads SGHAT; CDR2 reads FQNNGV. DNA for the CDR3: TGTGCCAGCAGCTTAACGGAACAGGGGACTGAAGCTTTCTTT. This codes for CASSLTEQGTEAFF.